The sequence of this T cell receptor beta chain was determined in a study of T-cell memory formation after mild COVID-19. The overall study: TCR clusters mostly belonged to single donors. The study's findings and limits: Clones contracting across day 15 to 85 had a balanced CD4/CD8 profile; later expanding clones leaned CD4+. The finding that pre-infection memory included some responding clones suggested that cross-reactive memory joined.

The germline CDR1 and CDR2 sequences are DFQATT and SNEGSKA (reference sequence). This CDR3 comprises 14 residues. V shed 3 bases and J shed 1 base, with 9 bases lying between them. MiXCR was run by TCRdb on the 5' RACE reads, yielding one entry per CDR3 protein. The table records 380,000 or so distinct CDR3 sequences, 13% to 15% of them present only once. At least ten counts were recorded for this clonotype. Its cognate antigen is unknown. The sequence derives from a man between 18 and 29 years old who had mild COVID-19 (a few samples of this study predate the infection). Cell type and time point are not known. The sequencing sample was made of PBMCs or a T cell subset sorted from them (not recorded which). The rearrangement links TRBV20-1 to TRBJ2-2, with D unclear. The CDR3 DNA sequence: TGCAGTGCTAGGGTCCCGGAGAACACCGGGGAGCTGTTTTTT. It specifies CSARVPENTGELFF.